These T cell receptor beta chains were read from a single sample in a study of human T cells and chemical hapten exposure. TCRdb passed the RACE reads through MiXCR, listing each CDR3 protein once. This sample has 95,000 to 150,000 distinct CDR3 sequences, with roughly 14% found just once. Here the sequenced sample was whole blood, taken in connection with sensitization to the hapten diphenylcyclopropenone (DPC). The source of these receptors is a woman under 30 with alopecia areata. Some clones in this sample may be carry-over from other donors' samples. CDR3s include the opening cysteine and the closing phenylalanine or tryptophan. D genes are given only for firm matches. Some rows have no size entry. The others give once, few or many, or a class for an expanded clone.

abundance	v_gene	j_gene	d_gene	CDR3aa	CDR3nt
few	TRBV7-8	TRBJ2-2	TRBD1	CASSSLEGQENTGELFF	TGTGCCAGCAGCTCCCTAGAGGGACAGGAGAACACCGGGGAGCTGTTTTTT
many	TRBV5-6	TRBJ1-1	TRBD1	CASSQGQIGTEAFF	TGTGCCAGCAGCCAGGGACAGATAGGCACTGAAGCTTTCTTT
NA	TRBV11-2	TRBJ2-7	NA	CASSLDLLGLRNEQYF	TGTGCCAGCAGCTTAGATTTGTTGGGGCTGAGAAACGAGCAGTACTTC
NA	TRBV12-3/TRBV12-4	TRBJ2-3	NA	CASSFGRGTQYF	TGTGCCAGCAGTTTTGGGAGAGGTACGCAGTATTTT
few	TRBV6-1	TRBJ1-5	NA	CASSEEPRHHFSNQPQHF	TGTGCCAGCAGTGAAGAACCCAGACATCACTTTAGCAATCAGCCCCAGCATTTT
few	TRBV9	TRBJ1-4	NA	CASSVKGGEKLFF	TGTGCCAGCAGCGTGAAGGGAGGTGAAAAACTGTTTTTT
NA	TRBV2	TRBJ1-5	TRBD1	CASRYDRGRRNQPQHF	TGTGCCAGCAGATACGACAGGGGGCGCAGGAATCAGCCCCAGCATTTT
few	TRBV6-6	TRBJ1-1	NA	CASSYSHANTEAFF	TGTGCCAGCAGTTACTCCCACGCTAACACTGAAGCTTTCTTT
NA	TRBV11-3	TRBJ2-7	TRBD1	CASSQEGQGASYEQYF	TGTGCCAGCAGCCAAGAAGGACAGGGGGCGAGTTACGAGCAGTACTTC
many	TRBV4-3	TRBJ2-2	TRBD1	CASSDRGQDTGELFF	TGCGCCAGCAGCGACAGGGGTCAGGACACCGGGGAGCTGTTTTTT
NA	TRBV29-1	TRBJ1-5	NA	CSVGDRLAPQHF	TGCAGCGTGGGGGACCGCTTGGCGCCCCAGCATTTT
few	TRBV4-3	TRBJ2-1	NA	CASSRVEGAVIEQFF	TGCGCCAGCAGCCGCGTGGAGGGTGCGGTCATTGAGCAGTTCTTC
NA	TRBV21-1	TRBJ1-1	NA	CASSYRGENTEAFF	TGTGCCAGCAGCTACAGGGGGGAGAACACTGAAGCTTTCTTT
NA	TRBV7-2	TRBJ2-4	NA	CASSLGGSDIQYF	TGTGCCAGCAGCTTAGGGGGCTCGGACATTCAGTACTTC
many	TRBV29-1	TRBJ1-1	NA	CSVDRGGTEAFF	TGCAGCGTTGACCGGGGAGGTACTGAAGCTTTCTTT
few	TRBV7-2	TRBJ2-2	NA	CASCPAGAVGELFF	TGTGCCAGCTGCCCCGCGGGGGCCGTCGGGGAGCTGTTTTTT
few	TRBV9	TRBJ1-3	NA	CASSVDYGEGRNTIYF	TGTGCCAGCAGCGTAGATTACGGTGAGGGGAGAAACACCATATATTTT
NA	TRBV9	TRBJ1-4	TRBD1	CASSPQQGLRGKLFF	TGTGCCAGCAGCCCCCAACAGGGGCTAAGGGGAAAACTGTTTTTT
NA	TRBV7-9	TRBJ1-4	NA	CASSLLEGPNEKLFF	TGTGCCAGCAGCTTACTGGAGGGCCCTAATGAAAAACTGTTTTTT
many	TRBV12-3/TRBV12-4	TRBJ1-4	NA	CASSEVQGSEKLFF	TGTGCCAGCAGTGAAGTTCAAGGAAGTGAAAAACTGTTTTTT
NA	TRBV3-1	TRBJ1-6	TRBD1	CASSFRQGVGSPLHF	TGTGCCAGCAGCTTCCGACAGGGGGTAGGTTCACCCCTCCACTTT
NA	TRBV5-1	TRBJ2-5	NA	CASSPLSDGETQYF	TGCGCCAGCAGCCCTCTGAGTGACGGAGAGACCCAGTACTTC
few	TRBV7-9	TRBJ2-1	TRBD1	CASSLLGQGGNNEQFF	TGTGCCAGCAGCCTATTGGGACAGGGGGGAAACAATGAGCAGTTCTTC
NA	TRBV25-1	TRBJ1-2	TRBD1	CASSEGRGQNYGYTF	TGTGCCAGCAGTGAGGGCAGGGGGCAAAACTATGGCTACACCTTC
many	TRBV28	TRBJ2-5	TRBD2	CASSPREGTETQYF	TGTGCCAGCAGTCCCAGGGAGGGCACCGAGACCCAGTACTTC
NA	TRBV2	TRBJ2-5	NA	CASSVGETQYF	TGTGCCAGCAGTGTGGGGGAGACCCAGTACTTC
few	TRBV7-3	TRBJ2-3	NA	CASSLGSLKGSDTQYF	TGTGCCAGCAGCTTAGGTTCACTGAAGGGGTCGGATACGCAGTATTTT
NA	TRBV23-1	TRBJ1-2	NA	CASSRRDFNYGYTF	TGCGCCAGCAGTCGGCGGGATTTTAACTATGGCTACACCTTC
NA	TRBV7-6	TRBJ1-1	NA	CASSLGDRRAEAFF	TGTGCCAGCAGCTTAGGCGACAGGAGGGCTGAAGCTTTCTTT
NA	TRBV9	TRBJ1-1	NA	CASSVALDSPGDTEAFF	TGTGCCAGCAGCGTAGCTTTGGACAGCCCTGGAGACACTGAAGCTTTCTTT
many	TRBV6-2/TRBV6-3	TRBJ2-7	TRBD1	CASRPWTGIDEQYF	TGTGCCAGCAGACCGTGGACAGGGATCGACGAGCAGTACTTC
NA	TRBV11-3	TRBJ2-2	NA	CASSLTLTPNTGELFF	TGTGCCAGCAGCTTAACCCTGACACCAAACACCGGGGAGCTGTTTTTT
many	TRBV4-3	TRBJ2-2	NA	CASRLRETNTGELFF	TGCGCCAGCAGGCTCAGGGAGACGAACACCGGGGAGCTGTTTTTT
few	TRBV7-2	TRBJ1-5	TRBD1	CASSLVGTGDLSNQPQHF	TGTGCCAGCAGCTTAGTCGGGACAGGGGACCTTAGCAATCAGCCCCAGCATTTT
NA	TRBV29-1	TRBJ2-5	NA	CSVEGGDSMGVTLGYHPWTQYF	TGCAGCGTTGAAGGGGGCGACTCGATGGGCGTAACACTGGGATACCACCCGTGGACCCAGTACTTC
once	TRBV20-1	TRBJ2-2	NA	CSAKEGANTGELFF	TGCAGTGCTAAGGAAGGGGCGAACACCGGGGAGCTGTTTTTT
many	TRBV29-1	TRBJ1-1	TRBD1	CSVEGGTGVAEAFF	TGCAGCGTTGAGGGGGGGACAGGTGTCGCCGAAGCTTTCTTT
few	TRBV7-6	TRBJ2-5	TRBD2	CASSLIAGPLEETQYF	TGTGCCAGCAGCCTAATAGCGGGGCCGTTGGAAGAGACCCAGTACTTC
NA	TRBV12-5	TRBJ1-4	TRBD1	CASGLLSPRSTGRDEKLFF	TGTGCTAGTGGTTTATTATCCCCTCGTTCGACAGGGAGGGATGAAAAACTGTTTTTT
NA	TRBV6-5	TRBJ2-6	NA	CASSWTSSGANVLTF	TGTGCCAGCAGTTGGACAAGCTCTGGGGCCAACGTCCTGACTTTC
NA	TRBV7-8	TRBJ1-5	NA	CASSLQSPHQPQHF	TGTGCCAGCAGCTTACAGAGCCCCCATCAGCCCCAGCATTTT
NA	TRBV15	TRBJ2-7	NA	CATSTSLTYEQYF	TGTGCCACCAGCACGAGCCTAACCTACGAGCAGTACTTC
many	TRBV7-2	TRBJ1-6	NA	CASSFPGTDYSANSPLHF	TGTGCCAGCAGCTTTCCCGGGACCGACTACTCAGCTAATTCACCCCTCCACTTT
NA	TRBV29-1	TRBJ1-1	NA	CSVQIRSEAFF	TGCAGCGTCCAGATTCGTTCTGAAGCTTTCTTT
many	TRBV30	TRBJ1-1	NA	CAWSSTALRATEAFF	TGTGCCTGGAGCTCAACGGCTTTAAGGGCCACTGAAGCTTTCTTT
NA	TRBV7-2	TRBJ2-1	TRBD1	CASSPRQGEKHEQFF	TGTGCCAGCAGCCCCCGACAGGGGGAGAAGCATGAGCAGTTCTTC
NA	TRBV12-3/TRBV12-4	TRBJ2-5	TRBD1	CASSPTNRGREQETQYF	TGTGCCAGCAGCCCCACAAACAGGGGGCGCGAGCAAGAGACCCAGTACTTC
NA	TRBV7-3	TRBJ2-1	NA	CASSLSGGNEQFF	TGTGCCAGCAGCTTATCAGGGGGGAATGAGCAGTTCTTC
NA	TRBV2	TRBJ1-5	TRBD1	CASSGQGISQPQHF	TGTGCCAGCAGTGGACAGGGGATCAGTCAGCCCCAGCATTTT
NA	TRBV5-5	TRBJ2-1	NA	CASSFYHPRSSYNEQFF	TGTGCCAGCAGCTTTTACCATCCCCGCAGCTCCTACAATGAGCAGTTCTTC
many	TRBV7-9	TRBJ2-5	NA	CASRPPTGNGETQYF	TGTGCCAGCAGGCCACCTACAGGGAATGGAGAGACCCAGTACTTC
many	TRBV2	TRBJ1-6	NA	CASSGAAVYYNSPLHF	TGTGCCAGCAGTGGTGCTGCGGTCTATTATAATTCACCCCTCCACTTT
many	TRBV11-2	TRBJ2-2	NA	CASSPGGGHTGELFF	TGTGCCAGCAGCCCTGGGGGGGGCCACACCGGGGAGCTGTTTTTT
NA	TRBV6-6	TRBJ1-5	NA	CASSYRSGFEPQHF	TGTGCCAGCAGTTACCGGTCAGGTTTTGAGCCCCAGCATTTT
many	TRBV6-6	TRBJ1-1	TRBD1	CASSYSIRQGASGAFF	TGTGCCAGCAGTTACTCGATCAGACAGGGCGCCAGTGGGGCTTTCTTT
NA	TRBV12-3/TRBV12-4	TRBJ1-1	TRBD1	CASSLEFRGGSEAFF	TGTGCCAGCAGTTTAGAGTTCAGGGGGGGGTCTGAAGCTTTCTTT
NA	TRBV28	TRBJ2-5	NA	CASSSYRVETQYF	TGTGCCAGCAGTTCTTACAGGGTCGAGACCCAGTACTTC
NA	TRBV18	TRBJ1-2	NA	CASSRDRPSNYGYTF	TGTGCCAGCTCACGTGACAGGCCTTCTAACTATGGCTACACCTTC
many	TRBV4-3	TRBJ1-6	TRBD1	CASSQDSRGHSPLHF	TGCGCCAGCAGCCAAGATTCCAGGGGGCATTCACCCCTCCACTTT
NA	TRBV23-1	TRBJ1-4	NA	CASSQTSTPLPGDVLNEKLFF	TGCGCCAGCAGTCAAACTTCAACACCACTTCCTGGCGACGTACTTAATGAAAAACTGTTTTTT